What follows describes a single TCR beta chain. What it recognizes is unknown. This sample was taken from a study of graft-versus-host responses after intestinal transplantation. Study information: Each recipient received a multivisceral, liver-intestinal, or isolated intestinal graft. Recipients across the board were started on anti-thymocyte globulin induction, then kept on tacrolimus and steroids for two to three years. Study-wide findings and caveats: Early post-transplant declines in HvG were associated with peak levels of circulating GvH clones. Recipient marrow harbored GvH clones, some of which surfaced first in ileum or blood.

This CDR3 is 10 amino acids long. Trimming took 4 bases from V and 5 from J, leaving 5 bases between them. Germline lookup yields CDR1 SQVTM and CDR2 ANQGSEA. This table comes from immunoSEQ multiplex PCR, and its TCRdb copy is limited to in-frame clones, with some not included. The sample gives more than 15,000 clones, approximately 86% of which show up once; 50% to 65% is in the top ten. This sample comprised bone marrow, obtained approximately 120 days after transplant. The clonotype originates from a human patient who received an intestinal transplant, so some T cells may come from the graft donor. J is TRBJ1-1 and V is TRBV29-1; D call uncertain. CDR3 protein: CSVVGTEAFF. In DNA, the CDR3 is TGCAGCGTTGTGGGGACTGAAGCTTTCTTT.